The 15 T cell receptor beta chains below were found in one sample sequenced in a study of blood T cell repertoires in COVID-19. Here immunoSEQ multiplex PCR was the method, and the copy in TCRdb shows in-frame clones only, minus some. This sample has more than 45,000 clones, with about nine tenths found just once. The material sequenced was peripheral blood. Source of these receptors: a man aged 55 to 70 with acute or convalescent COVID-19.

CDR3 residues: CSVKGGTGDTQYF. The DNA of the CDR3 is TGCAGCGTTAAGGGGGGGACCGGAGATACGCAGTATTTT. V is TRBV29-1 and J is TRBJ2-3; D possibly corresponds to TRBD2 (7 bases). V lost 5 bases to trimming and J lost 5 bases, with 14 bases between them. The CDR3 length is 13 residues. The V gene's germline CDR1 is SQVTM and CDR2 ANQGSEA.

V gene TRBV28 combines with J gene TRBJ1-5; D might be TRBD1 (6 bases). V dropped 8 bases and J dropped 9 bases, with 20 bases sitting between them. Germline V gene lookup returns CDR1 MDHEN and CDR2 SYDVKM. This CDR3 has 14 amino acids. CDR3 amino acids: CASSTGQPPWPQHF. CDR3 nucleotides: TGTGCCAGCTCAACAGGACAGCCACCTTGGCCCCAGCATTTT.

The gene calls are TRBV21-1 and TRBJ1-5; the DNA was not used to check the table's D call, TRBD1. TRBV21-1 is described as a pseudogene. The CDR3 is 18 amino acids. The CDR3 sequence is CASSTLGDGGACDQPQHF. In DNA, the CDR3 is TGTGCCAGCAGCACGCTCGGAGACGGTGGGGCGTGCGATCAGCCCCAGCATTTT.

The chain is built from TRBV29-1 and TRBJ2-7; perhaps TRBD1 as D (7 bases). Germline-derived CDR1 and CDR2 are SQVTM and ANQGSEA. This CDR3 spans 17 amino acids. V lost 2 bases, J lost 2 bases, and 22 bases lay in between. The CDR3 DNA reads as TGCAGCGTTGAACTCCCCCGGGGCGGGACAGAGGCCTACGAGCAGTACTTC. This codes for CSVELPRGGTEAYEQYF.

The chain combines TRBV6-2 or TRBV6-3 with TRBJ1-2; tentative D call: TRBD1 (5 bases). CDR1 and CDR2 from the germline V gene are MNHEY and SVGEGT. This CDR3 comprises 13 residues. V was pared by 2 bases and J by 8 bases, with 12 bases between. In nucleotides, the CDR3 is TGTGCCAGCAGTTACCGTGGGGCTTGGGGCTACACCTTC. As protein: CASSYRGAWGYTF.

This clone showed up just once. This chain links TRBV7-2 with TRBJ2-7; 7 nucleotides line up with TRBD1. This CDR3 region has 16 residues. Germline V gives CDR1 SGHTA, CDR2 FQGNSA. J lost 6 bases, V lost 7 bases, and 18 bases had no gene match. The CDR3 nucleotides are TGTGCCAGCACCCTAGGTGGGGGCCAGGGGGTACGCGAGCAGTACTTC. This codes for CASTLGGGQGVREQYF.

The CDR3 nucleotides read TGTGCCAGCAGCGATCAGGTCCCGGGGGAGCTGTTTTTT. The encoded protein is CASSDQVPGELFF. The rearrangement uses TRBV12-3 or TRBV12-4 and TRBJ2-2; D is undetermined. V was clipped by 6 bases and J by 8 bases, with 13 bases between them. The CDR3 runs 13 residues.

In nucleotides, the CDR3 is TGTGCCAGTAGTCACAAGTTTTCGGGTGCCGGCAATCAGCCCCAGCATTTT. Residues: CASSHKFSGAGNQPQHF. This rearrangement joins TRBV19 to TRBJ1-5; D call uncertain. Germline-derived CDR1 and CDR2 are LNHDA and SQIVND (reference sequence). With 5 bases removed from V and 2 bases from J, the gap between germline ends came to 19 bases. CDR3 size: 17 residues. Supplemented by reference TRBV19 and TRBJ1-5, the full variable domain reads DGGITQSPKYLFRKEGQNVTLSCEQNLNHDAMYWYRQDPGQGLRLIYYSQIVNDFQKGDIAEGYSVSREKKESFPLTVTSAQKNPTAFYLCASSHKFSGAGNQPQHFGDGTRLSIL.

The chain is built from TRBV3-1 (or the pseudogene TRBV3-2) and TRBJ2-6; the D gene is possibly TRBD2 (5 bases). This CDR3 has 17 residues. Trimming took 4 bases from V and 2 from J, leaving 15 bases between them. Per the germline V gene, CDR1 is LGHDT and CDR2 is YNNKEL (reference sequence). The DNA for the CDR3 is TGTGCCAGCAGCCCCCTAAGAGGGCCAACTGGGGCCAACGTCCTGACTTTC. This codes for CASSPLRGPTGANVLTF.

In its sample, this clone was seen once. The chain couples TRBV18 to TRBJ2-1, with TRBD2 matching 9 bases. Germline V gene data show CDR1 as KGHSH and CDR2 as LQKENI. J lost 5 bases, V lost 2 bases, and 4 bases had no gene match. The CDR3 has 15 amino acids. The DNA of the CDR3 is TGTGCCAGCTCACCAATCAGGACTAGCGACAATGAGCAGTTCTTC. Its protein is CASSPIRTSDNEQFF.

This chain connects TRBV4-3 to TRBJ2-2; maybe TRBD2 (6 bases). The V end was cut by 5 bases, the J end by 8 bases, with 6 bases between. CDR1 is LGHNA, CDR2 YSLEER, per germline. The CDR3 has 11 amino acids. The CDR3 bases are TGCGCCAGCAGCGCGGGGGGGGAGCTGTTTTTT. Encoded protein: CASSAGGELFF.

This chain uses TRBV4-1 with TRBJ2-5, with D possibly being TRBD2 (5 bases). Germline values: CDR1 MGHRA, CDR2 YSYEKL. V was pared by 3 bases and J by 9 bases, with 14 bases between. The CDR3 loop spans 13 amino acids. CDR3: CASSQYDYSAQYF. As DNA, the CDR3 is TGCGCCAGCAGCCAGTATGACTACTCGGCCCAGTACTTC.

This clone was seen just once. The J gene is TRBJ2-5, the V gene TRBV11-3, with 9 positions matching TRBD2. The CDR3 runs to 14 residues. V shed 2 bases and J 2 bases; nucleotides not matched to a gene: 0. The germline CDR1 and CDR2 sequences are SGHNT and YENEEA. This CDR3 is CASSLLAGQETQYF. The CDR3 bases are TGTGCCAGCAGCTTACTAGCGGGGCAAGAGACCCAGTACTTC.

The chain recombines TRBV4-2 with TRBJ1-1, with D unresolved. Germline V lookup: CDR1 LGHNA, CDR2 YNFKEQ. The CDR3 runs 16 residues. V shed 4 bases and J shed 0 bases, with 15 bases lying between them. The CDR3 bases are TGTGCCAGCAGCCTAAGTCTGGGCAGAATGAACACTGAAGCTTTCTTT. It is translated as CASSLSLGRMNTEAFF.

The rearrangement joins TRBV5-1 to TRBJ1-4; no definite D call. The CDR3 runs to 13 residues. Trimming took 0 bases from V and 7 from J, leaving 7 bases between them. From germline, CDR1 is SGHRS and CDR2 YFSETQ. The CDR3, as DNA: TGCGCCAGCAGCTTGGACCTCGGTGAAAAACTGTTTTTT. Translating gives CASSLDLGEKLFF.